This TCR beta chain was observed in a study of cytomegalovirus exposure and HLA in healthy donors. The CDR3 has 14 residues. Per germline, CDR1 MNHNY and CDR2 SVGAGI (reference sequence). The V and J ends lost 3 bases and 4 bases, in that order; junction bases with no gene match: 3. PCR was performed using 60 Vbeta and 13 Jbeta primers. This table comes from immunoSEQ multiplex PCR, and its TCRdb copy is limited to in-frame clones, with some not included. The table records some 270,000 clones, 75% to 90% of them present only once. The rearrangement joins TRBV6-6 to TRBJ2-3; 8 bases are a match to TRBD2. The TCR comes from a girl between 2 and 10 years old in good health and CMV-seronegative. Source material: PBMCs. CDR3 in DNA: TGTGCCAGCAGTTATGTCGGGGGGGCAGATACGCAGTATTTT. It yields the protein CASSYVGGADTQYF.